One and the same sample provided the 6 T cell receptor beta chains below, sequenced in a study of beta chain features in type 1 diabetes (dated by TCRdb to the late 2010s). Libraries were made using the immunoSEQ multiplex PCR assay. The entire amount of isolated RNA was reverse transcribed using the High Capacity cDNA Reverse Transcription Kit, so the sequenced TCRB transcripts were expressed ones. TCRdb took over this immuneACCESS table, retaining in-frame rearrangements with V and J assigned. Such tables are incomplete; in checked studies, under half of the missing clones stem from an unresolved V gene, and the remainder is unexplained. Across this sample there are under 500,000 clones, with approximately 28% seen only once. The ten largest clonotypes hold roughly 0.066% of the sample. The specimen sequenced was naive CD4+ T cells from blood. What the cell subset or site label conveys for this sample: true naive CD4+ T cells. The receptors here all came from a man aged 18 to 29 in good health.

The CDR3 is CAWSVWQAPYGYTF. CDR3 nucleotide sequence: TGTGCCTGGAGTGTATGGCAGGCGCCCTATGGCTACACCTTC. The chain joins TRBV30 to TRBJ1-2, with no clear D. V dropped 0 bases and J dropped 4 bases, with 12 bases sitting between them. Germline V gene data show CDR1 as GTSNPN and CDR2 as SVGIG (reference sequence). The CDR3 loop spans 14 amino acids.

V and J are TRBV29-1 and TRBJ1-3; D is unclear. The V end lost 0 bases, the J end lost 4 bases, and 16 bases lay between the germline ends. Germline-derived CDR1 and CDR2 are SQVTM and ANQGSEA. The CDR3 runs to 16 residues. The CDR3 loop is CSVEEGRASTGNTIYF. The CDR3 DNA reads TGCAGCGTTGAAGAAGGACGGGCCTCTACCGGAAACACCATATATTTT.

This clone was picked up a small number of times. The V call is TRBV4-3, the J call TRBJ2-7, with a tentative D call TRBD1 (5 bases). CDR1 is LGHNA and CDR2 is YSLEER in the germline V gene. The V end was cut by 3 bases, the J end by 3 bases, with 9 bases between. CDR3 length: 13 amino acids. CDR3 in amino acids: CASSQRQSYEQYF. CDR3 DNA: TGCGCCAGCAGCCAGAGACAGAGCTACGAGCAGTACTTC.

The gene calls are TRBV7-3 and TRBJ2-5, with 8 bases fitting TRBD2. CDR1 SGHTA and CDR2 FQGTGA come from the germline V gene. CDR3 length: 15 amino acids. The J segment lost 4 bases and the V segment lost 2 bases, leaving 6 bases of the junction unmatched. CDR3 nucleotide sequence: TGTGCCAGCAGCTTACTAGGACTAGCTGGAGAGACCCAGTACTTC. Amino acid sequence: CASSLLGLAGETQYF.

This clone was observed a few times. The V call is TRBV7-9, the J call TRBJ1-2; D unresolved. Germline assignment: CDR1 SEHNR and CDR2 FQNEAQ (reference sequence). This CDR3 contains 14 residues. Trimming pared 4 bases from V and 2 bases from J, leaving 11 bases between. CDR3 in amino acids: CASSSTWGNYGYTF. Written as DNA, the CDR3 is TGTGCCAGCAGCTCAACGTGGGGAAACTATGGCTACACCTTC.

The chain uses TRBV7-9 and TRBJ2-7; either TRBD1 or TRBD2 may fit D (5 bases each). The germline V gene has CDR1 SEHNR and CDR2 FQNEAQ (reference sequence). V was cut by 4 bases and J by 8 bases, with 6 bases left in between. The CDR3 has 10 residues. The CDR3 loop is CASSSGQQYF. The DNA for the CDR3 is TGTGCCAGCAGCTCGGGACAGCAGTACTTC.